Sequencing of this TCR beta chain was carried out in a study of cytomegalovirus exposure and HLA in healthy donors. Study overall: An earlier analysis found fewer than 140 million unique TCR beta sequences from about 190 million T cells.

In germline, CDR1 is MGHRA, CDR2 YSYEKL. V shed 0 bases and J shed 4 bases, with 6 bases lying between them. This CDR3 has 13 amino acids. Primers: 60 Vbeta forward and 13 Jbeta reverse. Produced via immunoSEQ multiplex PCR; TCRdb's table is partial and in-frame only. Among about 160,000 clones listed, about two thirds were seen once. Worth noting for this clone: The antigen remains unidentified.

Notes on the study in general: One cluster of highly shared sequence variants probably arose as a sequencing artifact. Later findings reportedly placed an Asian-associated ancestry cluster below the approximately 670-donor mean for N-insertions. In vitro checks showed that a few CMV-associated chains really do target CMV antigens.

Sequenced: PBMCs. The sequence came from a woman aged 25 to 39 in good health and CMV-seronegative. This chain connects TRBV4-1 to TRBJ2-5; no clear D. CDR3 sequence (DNA): TGCGCCAGCAGCCAAGAGGCTGTAGAGACCCAGTACTTC. Translating gives CASSQEAVETQYF.